This TCR beta chain was sequenced for a study of T cells after yellow fever vaccination. As for the study in general: Preparation used SMART-Seq v4 Ultra Low Input for the low-cell-number fractions.

This clonotype was recorded many times. A 5'RACE template-switching step, the method used to make TCR cDNA, added a universal primer site and UMIs. Each CDR3 protein gets one entry after TCRdb re-called the 5' RACE reads with MiXCR. The top ten clones hold about a quarter of a sample with hundreds of thousands of distinct CDR3 sequences, less than 4.5% of them seen once. V dropped 1 base and J dropped 10 bases, with 14 bases sitting between them. The CDR3 sequence is 14 residues long. Germline CDR1 and CDR2: MNHEY and SVGEGT. The sample here was PBMCs, taken on the day of the yellow fever booster vaccination. This sequence originates from a man aged 18 to 30 who received the YFV17D yellow fever vaccine. The chain employs TRBV6-2 or TRBV6-3 and TRBJ2-1; D is tentatively TRBD1 or TRBD2 (5 bases each). The CDR3 sequence is CASSYWDGTLEQFF. CDR3 in DNA: TGTGCCAGCAGTTACTGGGACGGAACGCTAGAGCAGTTCTTC.